The T cell receptor (beta chain) described here comes from a study of T cells in Graves' hyperthyroidism and ophthalmopathy. Whole-study context: Peripheral blood specimens were obtained at initial diagnosis, prior to any treatment.

General observations from the study: Before onset, ophthalmopathy was predicted by the model a median approximately 6.7 months earlier. Blood also held most thyroid clonotypes expanded beyond 0.001.

Orbital computed tomography and thyroid ultrasound, together with serum TRAb and thyroxine and clinical symptoms, were used for diagnoses. TCR beta CDR3 regions were amplified from RNA transcripts. The HTBI primer set served for first-round RT-PCR of the TCR CDR3. TCRdb fed the multiplex PCR reads into MiXCR, producing one record per CDR3 protein. The sample carries 550,000 to 650,000 distinct CDR3 sequences, approximately 15% recorded once. On this clonotype itself: What it binds is unknown. A much bigger clone sits one base away, suggesting this may be a read error.

The CDR3 consists of 14 residues. The germline gives CDR1 SGDLS, CDR2 YYNGEE. V gene TRBV9 combines with J gene TRBJ1-6; D gene uncertain. The sequenced sample was blood. This receptor was obtained from a woman in her thirties with Graves' hyperthyroidism that later progressed to Graves' ophthalmopathy. The CDR3 nucleotides are TGTGACAGCAGCAAAGACCGATTAAATTCACCCCTCCACTTT. It codes for CDSSKDRLNSPLHF.